Included here is one T cell receptor (beta chain) sequence, with context. Its target antigen remains unknown. No qualities accompany the bases; no much larger clone lies one base away. The sample is drawn from a study of T cell responses to AZD1222 COVID-19 vaccine (dated by TCRdb to the early 2020s). For the wider study: A total of 233 trial participants underwent TCR sequencing, of whom nearly 210 had received two doses of AZD1222 and approximately 26 had received two doses of the MenACWY control vaccine. Trial participants were enrolled by age into subgroups of 18-55, 56-69 and 70-plus years, and approximately 150, 30 and 60 TCR-sequenced participants, respectively, were included in these subgroups.

The CDR3 regions of human TCRbeta chains were analyzed by immunosequencing. The paper's processing steps were these. TCRs in the repertoires were compared against a reference library of SARS-CoV-2-specific TCRs that had been generated with the MIRA antigen-specificity platform. Breadth was defined as the fraction of unique TCRs that were SARS-CoV-2-associated. Depth was defined as the fraction of total T cells that were SARS-CoV-2-associated. Each spike-specific TCR was assigned to its reactive spike region and to a CD4 or CD8 class using the MIRA data. Log10-transformed breadth and depth values were compared by one-way ANOVA with Sidak's multiple comparisons tests. Sourced from immuneACCESS, this table was stored by TCRdb with only in-frame sequences that have V and J called. A share of the clones is absent; for the studies checked, an unresolved V gene accounts for under half, and the remainder has no known explanation. Clone size and the V and J calls come from that table; the DNA yielded D and trimming. Recorded for this sample are around 87,000 clones; roughly nine tenths of them occurred a single time. Jointly, the top ten make up about 2.5% of the sample.

According to the study, the label for this sample's time point signals: about 28 days (+/-7) after the second vaccine dose. AZD1222 recipients with second doses at about 4 weeks or about 12 weeks were pooled, because spike-specific TCR depth and breadth did not differ between schedules. The vaccinee samples were drawn from two UK trials, COV001 and COV002, one of which was a single-blind randomized controlled phase 2/3 trial testing AZD1222 (ChAdOx1 nCoV-19) in healthy adults. Trial participant PBMC samples were collected at day 0 and day 28 after the second dose for TCRbeta chain sequencing. Study-level results and caveats: Reportedly, close to half of the unique spike-specific TCRs recognized epitopes lying outside the regions that are mutated in the B.1.351 and B.1.1.7 variants. A significant rise in spike-specific TCR breadth and depth was observed after two AZD1222 doses relative to day 0 and relative to MenACWY recipients. Participants were mostly white British, with more females than males. The authors suggested clonal diversity may have been underestimated. Conclusions about previously exposed vaccinees are limited, since just 5 or 6 AZD1222 recipients were seropositive for SARS-CoV-2 at baseline. Because no day 14 peak-response samples were available, the repertoires could be characterized only after the peak T cell response. CD4 TCRs associated with the vaccine covered the entire spike protein, and the dominant responses were in regions 160-218 and 743-854. The 56-69-year group was small, and its depth increase did not reach significance, likely because of low power.

Inclusive of the bounding cysteine and phenylalanine, the CDR3 is 12 residues long. Only the CDR3 part of the read is kept: 36 bases, read in frame from the first base. The CDR1 and CDR2 encoded by the germline V gene are SGHAT and FQNNGV. For this chain, trimming is 1 base at the V end and 7 bases at the J end, and the number of junction bases without a gene match is 0. The TCR sequence derives from an adult who received the AZD1222 COVID-19 vaccine. The rearranged segments are TRBV11-2 and TRBJ1-1; 7 bases in between match TRBD1. The source was peripheral blood, collected 28 days after the second AZD1222 dose. The CDR3 corresponds to CASSLGQGEAFF. Here is the DNA: TGTGCCAGCAGCTTAGGACAGGGTGAAGCTTTCTTT.